The entry below gives a single TCR beta chain sequence along with its context. This sample was taken from a study of blood T cell repertoires in COVID-19. Study-level information: Researchers got acute and convalescent COVID-19 samples from the United States, Italy and Spain. Sample material is recorded as cDNA or gDNA derived from T cells, B-cell-depleted T cells, or PBMCs.

Authors' data handling: Reference gene primers were amplified, and this amplification served to estimate nucleated cell counts. Measured with immunoSEQ multiplex PCR; TCRdb has only the in-frame clones, and not every one. Clonal size and the V and J genes are those of that table, whereas D and trimming came from the DNA. The sample shows around 160,000 clones, about 85% of them seen only once. The ends were cut back, 10 bases at V and 6 bases at J, with 15 bases in the middle. Per germline, CDR1 SGHAT and CDR2 FQNNGV. This CDR3 has 13 amino acids. The genes are TRBV11-2 and TRBJ2-2, with a possible D match to TRBD2 (7 bases). Sequencing input: peripheral blood. The TCR comes from a woman aged 40 to 50 with active or convalescent COVID-19. The CDR3 loop is CATGGRLPGELFF. The CDR3 coding sequence is TGTGCCACCGGGGGGCGCCTCCCCGGGGAGCTGTTTTTT.